This record covers a single T cell receptor beta chain. Its antigen is unidentified. Primers included in the PCR were 60 Vbeta and 13 Jbeta primers. Sequencing used immunoSEQ multiplex PCR; TCRdb keeps in-frame clones, though not all of them. The top ten hold about 1% of the sample, which has under 150,000 clones, roughly three quarters seen once. The sample is drawn from a study of cytomegalovirus exposure and HLA in healthy donors. About the study: Of approximately 400 genotyped donors, approximately 80% clustered with self-reported Caucasian donors.

Study conclusions and caveats: There were several of the most significant clusters that appeared linked to common viral pathogens in a later analysis. Relative to equally common others, HLA-associated TCR beta chains showed greater clonal expansion in a later analysis. In a later analysis, TCR beta V- and J-gene trimming was associated with a missense DCLRE1C variant.

The sequenced sample consisted of PBMCs. This TCR derives from a woman aged 60-70 years in good health and CMV-seronegative.

The CDR3 spells CASMRVANEKLFF. CDR3 nucleotides: TGTGCCAGCATGAGGGTAGCTAATGAAAAACTGTTTTTT. The genes are TRBV27 and TRBJ1-4, with D unclear. The CDR3 extends over 13 amino acids. The V gene's germline CDR1 is MNHEY and CDR2 SMNVEV (reference sequence). V lost 7 bases and J lost 3, with 9 bases in between. The variable domain in full, with the rest retrieved from reference TRBV27 and TRBJ1-4, is EAQVTQNPRYLITVTGKKLTVTCSQNMNHEYMSWYRQDPGLGLRQIYYSMNVEVTDKGDVPEGYKVSRKEKRNFPLILESPSPNQTSLYFCASMRVANEKLFFGSGTQLSVL.